Reported below is one T cell receptor beta chain. Its antigen is unknown. Other DNA sequences from this sample encode an identical CDR3 as well. The data originate from a study of shared clonotypes between healthy human individuals. Assay: immunoSEQ multiplex PCR; the TCRdb copy retains only in-frame clones and omits some. The sample holds under 700,000 clones, 85% to 95% seen once. Points from the study as a whole: The sole specimen, blood, was sampled, and tissue repertoires likely differ.

Germline V CDR1 and CDR2: SGHDT, YYEEEE. The V gene end was trimmed by 0 bases and the J gene end by 3 bases; junction bases not matched to a gene: 2. CDR3 size: 15 residues. Terminally differentiated effector memory CD45RA+ cells were excluded from the naive CD8 cells, which were CD45RO-negative and positively selected for CCR7. The chain joins TRBV5-6 to TRBJ2-7; 11 bases align to TRBD2. The TCR originated in a woman in her twenties or thirties in good health. Sequenced: naive CD8+ T cells sorted from blood. In DNA, the CDR3 is TGTGCCAGCAGCTTGGCCCTAGCGGGAGGCTACGAGCAGTACTTC. As protein: CASSLALAGGYEQYF.